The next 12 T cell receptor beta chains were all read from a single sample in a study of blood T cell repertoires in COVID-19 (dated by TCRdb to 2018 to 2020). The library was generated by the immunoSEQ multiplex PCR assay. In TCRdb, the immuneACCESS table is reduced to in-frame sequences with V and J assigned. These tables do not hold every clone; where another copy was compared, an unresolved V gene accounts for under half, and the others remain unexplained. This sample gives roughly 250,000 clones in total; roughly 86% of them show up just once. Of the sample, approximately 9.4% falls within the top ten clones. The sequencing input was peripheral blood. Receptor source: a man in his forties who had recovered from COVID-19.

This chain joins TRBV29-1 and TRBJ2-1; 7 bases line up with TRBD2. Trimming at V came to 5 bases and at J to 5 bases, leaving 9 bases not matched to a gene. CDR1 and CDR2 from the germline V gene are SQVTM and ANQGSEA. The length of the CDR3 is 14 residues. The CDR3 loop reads CSVYGTTANNEQFF. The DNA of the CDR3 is TGCAGCGTTTATGGGACTACGGCGAACAATGAGCAGTTCTTC.

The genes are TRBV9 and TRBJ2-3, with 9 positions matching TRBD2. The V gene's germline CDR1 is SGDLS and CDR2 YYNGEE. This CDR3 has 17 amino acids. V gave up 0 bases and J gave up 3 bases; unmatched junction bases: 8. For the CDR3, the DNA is TGTGCCAGCAGCGTAGTGGGTAGCGGGAGTTGGACAGATACGCAGTATTTT. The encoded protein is CASSVVGSGSWTDTQYF.

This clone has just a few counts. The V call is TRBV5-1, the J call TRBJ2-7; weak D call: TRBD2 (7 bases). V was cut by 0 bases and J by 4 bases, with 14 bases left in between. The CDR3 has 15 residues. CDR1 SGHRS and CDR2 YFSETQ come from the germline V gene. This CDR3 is CASSLGAGAWYEQYF. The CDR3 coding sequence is TGCGCCAGCAGCTTGGGTGCGGGGGCTTGGTACGAGCAGTACTTC.

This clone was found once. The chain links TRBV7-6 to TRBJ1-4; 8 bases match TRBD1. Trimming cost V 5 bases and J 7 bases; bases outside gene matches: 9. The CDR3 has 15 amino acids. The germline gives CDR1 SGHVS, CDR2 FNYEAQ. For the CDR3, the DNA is TGTGCCAGCAGCCCTCAGGGGGCGCTAGGTGAAAAACTGTTTTTT. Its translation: CASSPQGALGEKLFF.

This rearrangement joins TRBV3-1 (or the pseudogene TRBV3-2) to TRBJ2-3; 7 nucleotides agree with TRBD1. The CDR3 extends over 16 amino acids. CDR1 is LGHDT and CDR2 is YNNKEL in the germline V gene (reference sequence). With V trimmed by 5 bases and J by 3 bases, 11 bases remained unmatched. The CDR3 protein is CASSLGGGVRTDTQYF. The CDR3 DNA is TGTGCCAGCAGCTTAGGGGGCGGCGTAAGGACAGATACGCAGTATTTT.

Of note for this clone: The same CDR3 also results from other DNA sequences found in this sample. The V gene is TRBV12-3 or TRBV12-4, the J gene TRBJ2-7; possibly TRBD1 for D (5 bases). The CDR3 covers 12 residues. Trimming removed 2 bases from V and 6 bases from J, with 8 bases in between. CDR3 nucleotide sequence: TGTGCCAGCAGTTTAACAAGGGGCGAGCAGTACTTC. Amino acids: CASSLTRGEQYF.

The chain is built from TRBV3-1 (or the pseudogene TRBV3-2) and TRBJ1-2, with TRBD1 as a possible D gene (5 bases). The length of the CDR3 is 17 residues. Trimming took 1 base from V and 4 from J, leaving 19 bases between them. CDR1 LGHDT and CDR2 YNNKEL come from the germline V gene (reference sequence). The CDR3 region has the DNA TGTGCCAGCAGCCAAGCGGGACTCAGATTACCCCCCTATGGCTACACCTTC. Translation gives CASSQAGLRLPPYGYTF.

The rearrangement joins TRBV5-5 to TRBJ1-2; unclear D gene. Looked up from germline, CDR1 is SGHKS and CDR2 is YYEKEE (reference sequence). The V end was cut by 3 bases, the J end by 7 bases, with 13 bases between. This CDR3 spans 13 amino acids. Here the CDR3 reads CASSWKGEGGYTF. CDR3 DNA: TGTGCCAGCAGCTGGAAGGGTGAGGGTGGCTACACCTTC. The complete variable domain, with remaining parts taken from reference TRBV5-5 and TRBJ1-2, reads DAGVTQSPTHLIKTRGQQVTLRCSPISGHKSVSWYQQVLGQGPQFIFQYYEKEERGRGNFPDRFSARQFPNYSSELNVNALLLGDSALYLCASSWKGEGGYTFGSGTRLTVV.

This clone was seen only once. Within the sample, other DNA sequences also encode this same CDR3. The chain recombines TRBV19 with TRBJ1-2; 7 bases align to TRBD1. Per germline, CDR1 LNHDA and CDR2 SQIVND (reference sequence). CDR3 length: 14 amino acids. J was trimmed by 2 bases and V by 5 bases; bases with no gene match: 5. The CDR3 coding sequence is TGTGCCAGTAGTCCTGGGACAGCCAACTATGGCTACACCTTC. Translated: CASSPGTANYGYTF.

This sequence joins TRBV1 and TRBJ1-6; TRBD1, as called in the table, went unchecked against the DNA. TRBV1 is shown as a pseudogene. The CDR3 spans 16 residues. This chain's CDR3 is CTSSQANKQGTSPLHF. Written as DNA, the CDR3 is TGCACCAGCAGCCAAGCTAATAAACAGGGGACTTCACCCCTCCACTTT.

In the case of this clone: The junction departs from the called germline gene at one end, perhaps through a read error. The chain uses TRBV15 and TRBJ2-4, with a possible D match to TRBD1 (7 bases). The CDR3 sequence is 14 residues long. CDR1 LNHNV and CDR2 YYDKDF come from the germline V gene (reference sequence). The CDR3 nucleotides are TGTGCCACCAGCAGAGGCGGGACAGTTTCCCAGGGCTTCTTC. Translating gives CATSRGGTVSQGFF.

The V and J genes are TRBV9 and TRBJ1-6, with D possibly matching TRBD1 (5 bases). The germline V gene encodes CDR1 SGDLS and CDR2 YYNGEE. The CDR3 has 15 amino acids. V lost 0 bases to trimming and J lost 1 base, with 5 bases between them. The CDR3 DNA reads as TGTGCCAGCAGCGTAGCAGGGTCCTATAATTCACCCCTCCACTTT. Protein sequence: CASSVAGSYNSPLHF.